These T cell receptor beta chains were read from a single sample in a study of blood T cell repertoires in COVID-19. TCRdb's table, derived via immunoSEQ multiplex PCR, lists solely in-frame clones and lacks some. The sample includes over 350,000 clones, roughly 85% of them seen just once. The sequencing sample was made of PBMCs or T cells enriched from blood (not recorded which). These receptors originate from a woman aged 18-30 years with acute COVID-19. Both conserved end residues are part of each CDR3. The D gene is left open where the match is weak.

V	J	D	CDR3
TRBV5-1	TRBJ2-5	TRBD1	CASSLDSGQGWQTQYF
TRBV6-5	TRBJ1-5	NA	CASSPGNQPQHF
TRBV5-6	TRBJ2-7	TRBD2	CASSPSRGGEQYF
TRBV10-3	TRBJ2-1	TRBD2	CAIGEREGASEQFF
TRBV5-4	TRBJ1-3	NA	CASMEFPTGNTIYF
TRBV6-5	TRBJ1-1	NA	CASSYRWGRDTEAFF
TRBV27	TRBJ2-1	NA	CASSRGGGYNEQFF
TRBV19	TRBJ1-3	NA	CASSIGREYGNTIYF
TRBV2	TRBJ2-3	NA	CASSERLDTQYF
TRBV5-1	TRBJ2-3	TRBD2	CASSPWTSGGTDTQYF
TRBV5-4	TRBJ1-5	NA	CASSTGGISNQPQHF
TRBV29-1	TRBJ1-2	TRBD1	CSVESPNRGLGGYTF
TRBV4-3	TRBJ2-2	TRBD2	CASSQGSSGATGELFF
TRBV18	TRBJ1-1	NA	CASSHRLRNEAFF
TRBV4-3	TRBJ1-6	NA	CASSQALQGALGSPLHF
TRBV7-6	TRBJ2-5	NA	CASSVAGKTQGETQYF
TRBV24-1	TRBJ2-3	TRBD2	CATSDTGLAGSTQYF
TRBV6-2/TRBV6-3	TRBJ1-5	NA	CASSWGQGDNQPQHF
TRBV9	TRBJ2-5	TRBD2	CASSVAGSSGSGETQYF
TRBV9	TRBJ1-1	TRBD1	CASSVVGTGDTEAFF
TRBV5-4	TRBJ2-5	TRBD1	CASSLPKGQGSGGETQYF
TRBV6-5	TRBJ1-4	NA	CASSYTSDGVKLFF
TRBV20-1	TRBJ1-6	TRBD1	CSASDGDRASPLHF
TRBV29-1	TRBJ1-1	NA	CSVEDRLKNTEAFF
TRBV12-3/TRBV12-4	TRBJ2-1	TRBD1	CASTGDNEQFF
TRBV30	TRBJ2-5	NA	CAWSTGSETQYF
TRBV28	TRBJ1-5	NA	CASSPLPGGLQPQHF
TRBV5-1	TRBJ1-5	NA	CASSLEGAGNQPQHF
TRBV18	TRBJ1-2	TRBD1	CASSPDRANGYTF
TRBV11-1	TRBJ2-7	TRBD2	CASSLGASGAYEQYF
TRBV6-5	TRBJ1-5	NA	CASGGGDSNQPQHF
TRBV6-2/TRBV6-3	TRBJ1-5	NA	CASSYVGAQPQHF
TRBV18	TRBJ2-5	NA	CASTNISAQYF
TRBV24-1	TRBJ2-1	TRBD2	CATSDTGTSGLNEQFF
TRBV19	TRBJ1-5	NA	CASSIGQVSNQPQHF
TRBV4-1	TRBJ2-5	TRBD2	CASSQALAGAPGETQYF
TRBV11-3	TRBJ2-3	TRBD2	CASSSLRGGGDTQYF
TRBV10-3	TRBJ2-1	TRBD2	CAISEEAGGVGNEQFF
TRBV29-1	TRBJ2-5	TRBD1	CSVTRGRRGETQYF
TRBV5-6	TRBJ1-2	NA	CASSLGDFYGYTF
TRBV28	TRBJ2-1	TRBD2	CASSLTSGSFYEQFF
TRBV6-5	TRBJ1-1	NA	CASGQQGSPTEAFF
TRBV10-3	TRBJ2-4	TRBD2	CANGGAKNIQYF
TRBV27	TRBJ1-5	NA	CASSLSHNGANQPQHF
TRBV7-6	TRBJ2-7	NA	CASSRYRDEQYF
TRBV15	TRBJ2-7	NA	CATSSAGSPYEQYF
TRBV19	TRBJ2-1	NA	CASSPRFGGSYNEQFF
TRBV19	TRBJ1-3	NA	CASSIDGRASGNTIYF
TRBV19	TRBJ2-1	TRBD2	CASSSSGRSYNEQFF
TRBV7-9	TRBJ2-7	TRBD2	CASSIPTVAGTYEQYF
TRBV12-3/TRBV12-4	TRBJ1-2	TRBD1	CASRGDRGEGYTF
TRBV12-5	TRBJ1-1	NA	CASGLENRGGTEAFF
TRBV3-1/TRBV3-2	TRBJ2-1	NA	CASSQEGESNEQFF
TRBV5-1	TRBJ1-2	TRBD1	CASSPMTGQGVHF
TRBV10-2	TRBJ1-1	NA	CASSLGQMTEAFF